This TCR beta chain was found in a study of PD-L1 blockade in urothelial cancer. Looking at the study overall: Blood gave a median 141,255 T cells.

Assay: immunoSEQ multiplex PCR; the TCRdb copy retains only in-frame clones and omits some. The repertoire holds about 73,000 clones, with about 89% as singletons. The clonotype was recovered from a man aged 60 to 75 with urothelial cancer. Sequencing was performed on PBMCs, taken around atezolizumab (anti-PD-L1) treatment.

The CDR3 region has the DNA TGTGCCAGCAGTACCTCCGGGACAGGGGCTCTCGAGCAGTACTTC. It yields the protein CASSTSGTGALEQYF. The chain recombines TRBV27 with TRBJ2-7; TRBD1 agrees at 10 bases. Germline V gene data show CDR1 as MNHEY and CDR2 as SMNVEV (reference sequence). CDR3 length equals 15 residues. V lost 5 bases, J lost 6 bases, and 10 bases stayed unmatched.